This is a list of T cell receptor beta chains from one sample in a study of T-cell memory formation after mild COVID-19. TCRdb ran MiXCR on the 5' RACE reads and lists one entry per CDR3 protein. This table has fewer than 250,000 distinct CDR3 sequences, about 10% appearing once. The sample comprised PBMCs or a T cell subset sorted from them (not recorded which). These receptors all come from a man aged 18 to 35 who had mild COVID-19 (a few samples of this study predate the infection). Cell type and time point are not known. Both conserved end residues are part of each CDR3. The D gene is left open where the match is weak. Only some rows state a clone size, as once, few, many or a class for expanded clones.

clone_size	d_call	v_call	j_call	cdr3_nt	cdr3_aa
.	.	TRBV5-1	TRBJ2-5	TGCGCCAGCAGCAACGGGGACCAAGAGACCCAGTACTTC	CASSNGDQETQYF
few	TRBD2	TRBV6-2/TRBV6-3	TRBJ2-5	TGTGCCAGCAGTCGAGCGGGGGTTGAAGAGACCCAGTACTTC	CASSRAGVEETQYF
.	.	TRBV6-2/TRBV6-3	TRBJ2-5	TGTGCCAGCACGCACCGAGGAGACCAAGAGACCCAGTACTTC	CASTHRGDQETQYF
few	TRBD1	TRBV5-1	TRBJ2-7	TGCGCCAGCAGCTGGGACAGGGGCGGGTCTCTGCGGAAGGGCTATTACGAGCAGTACTTC	CASSWDRGGSLRKGYYEQYF
few	.	TRBV7-8	TRBJ2-7	TGTGCCAGCAGCAGACGGGTTACCTACGAGCAGTACTTC	CASSRRVTYEQYF
few	TRBD1	TRBV6-2/TRBV6-3	TRBJ2-4	TGTGCCTCCTCCGGGACAGGGGAAAACATTCAGTACTTC	CASSGTGENIQYF
few	TRBD1	TRBV5-1	TRBJ1-1	TGCGCCAGCAGGGACAGGGGCGAGAACACTGAAGCTTTCTTT	CASRDRGENTEAFF
few	.	TRBV4-3	TRBJ1-6	TGCGCCAGCAGCCAGGAAGTCTATAATTCACCCCTCCACTTT	CASSQEVYNSPLHF
few	.	TRBV7-2	TRBJ1-5	TGTGCCAGCAGCTTGGGCTATCGGGGGACACGCAATCAGCCCCAGCATTTT	CASSLGYRGTRNQPQHF
many	.	TRBV7-2	TRBJ1-1	TGTGCCAGCAGCTCCGACCCTAACACTGAAGCTTTCTTT	CASSSDPNTEAFF
.	TRBD1	TRBV20-1	TRBJ1-4	TGCAGTGCTAGACAGGGGGCTGCTAATGAAAAACTGTTTTTT	CSARQGAANEKLFF
few	.	TRBV6-2/TRBV6-3	TRBJ1-5	TGTGCCAGCAGTTACACCGGACATAGCAATCAGCCCCAGCATTTT	CASSYTGHSNQPQHF
.	.	TRBV4-3	TRBJ1-4	TGCGCCAGCAGCCAAGAACTCCAGGAAAAACTGTTTTTT	CASSQELQEKLFF
.	TRBD1	TRBV7-9	TRBJ2-3	TGTGCCAGCAGCCAACCACCCGGGACAGGGAGCACAGATACGCAGTATTTT	CASSQPPGTGSTDTQYF
.	TRBD2	TRBV4-2	TRBJ2-3	TGTGCCAGCAGCAAAGACGTCCCGCGGGGGGTCACAGATACGCAGTATTTT	CASSKDVPRGVTDTQYF
few	TRBD2	TRBV7-9	TRBJ2-2	TGTGCCAGCAGCTTAGCCGCGGGAGGCGGCTCCGGGGAGCTGTTTTTT	CASSLAAGGGSGELFF
.	TRBD1	TRBV7-9	TRBJ2-3	TGTGCCAGCAGCGAGGGACAGGGGGACGCAGATACGCAGTATTTT	CASSEGQGDADTQYF
.	.	TRBV29-1	TRBJ2-2	TGCAGCGTTGGGGGTACCGGGGAGCTGTTTTTT	CSVGGTGELFF
many	TRBD2	TRBV3-1	TRBJ2-1	TGTGCCAGCAGCCCTAAGGCGGGGGACGGAGGCAATGAGCAGTTCTTC	CASSPKAGDGGNEQFF
many	TRBD2	TRBV6-5	TRBJ2-3	TGTGCCAGCAGTTACGTGGCGGGGGGGCGAATAAAGGGCCGAGATACGCAGTATTTT	CASSYVAGGRIKGRDTQYF
few	.	TRBV19	TRBJ2-3	TGTGCCAGTAGCGGGACACTAGATAGGACAGATACGCAGTATTTT	CASSGTLDRTDTQYF
.	.	TRBV5-4	TRBJ2-2	TGTGCCAGCCGACGACTAGCGAACACCGGGGAGCTGTTTTTT	CASRRLANTGELFF
few	.	TRBV29-1	TRBJ1-1	TGCAGCGTTTTTCGCGACATTAACACTGAAGCTTTCTTT	CSVFRDINTEAFF
many	.	TRBV18	TRBJ2-7	TGTGCCAGCTCACCAATGGTGGAAATTTACGAGCAGTACTTC	CASSPMVEIYEQYF
few	TRBD1	TRBV12-3/TRBV12-4	TRBJ1-2	TGTGCCAGCAACCGGGACAGGGGTAGTGGCTACACCTTC	CASNRDRGSGYTF
.	TRBD1	TRBV6-1	TRBJ2-7	TGTGCCGTTTACCAGGACAGGGGGCTCTCCTACGAGCAGTACTTC	CAVYQDRGLSYEQYF
few	.	TRBV6-2/TRBV6-3	TRBJ2-4	TGTGCCAGCAGTTACGGAGGTATAGCCAAAAACATTCAGTACTTC	CASSYGGIAKNIQYF
.	.	TRBV20-1	TRBJ2-2	TGCAGTGCTAGTGCTGGCCCTAGACCCACCGGGGAGCTGTTTTTT	CSASAGPRPTGELFF
.	TRBD1	TRBV5-1	TRBJ2-5	TGCGCCAGCAGTTCAGGGGGTTTGGAGACCCAGTACTTC	CASSSGGLETQYF
few	.	TRBV7-9	TRBJ2-3	TGTGCCAGCAGCGCACTAGGGGCGCAGTATTTT	CASSALGAQYF
few	.	TRBV29-1	TRBJ2-5	TGCAGCGTTGTGGAGGGCGGAAGTCGGGAGACCCAGTACTTC	CSVVEGGSRETQYF
few	.	TRBV7-3	TRBJ2-3	TGTGCCAGCAGCTTAAGTGGGGGAGGAGCAGATACGCAGTATTTT	CASSLSGGGADTQYF
.	.	TRBV28	TRBJ2-1	TGTGCCAGCACCGCGCGAGTCGGGGAGCAGTTCTTC	CASTARVGEQFF
many	TRBD1	TRBV6-5	TRBJ1-2	TGTGCCAGCAGAAGACAGGGATTAGGCTATGGCTACACCTTC	CASRRQGLGYGYTF
many	.	TRBV11-2	TRBJ1-3	TGTGCCAGCAGCCAGAGCCACTCTGGAAACACCATATATTTT	CASSQSHSGNTIYF
few	.	TRBV6-6	TRBJ1-5	TGTGCCAGCAGTTACGCGAGGGACCAGCCCCAGCATTTT	CASSYARDQPQHF
many	.	TRBV5-1	TRBJ2-1	TGCGCCAGCAGCCTCGGTACAGGGAAGCCCGACAATGAGCAGTTCTTC	CASSLGTGKPDNEQFF
.	.	TRBV3-1	TRBJ1-6	TGTGCCAGCAGCCAGAACAGGGTATCCTCACCCCTCCACTTT	CASSQNRVSSPLHF
.	.	TRBV2	TRBJ2-1	TGTGCCAGCAGTGAACGACCCGGAGGGCAGTTCTTC	CASSERPGGQFF
few	TRBD2	TRBV5-4	TRBJ2-5	TGTGCCAGCAGCTTAGGTATAACTAGCGGGGAAGAGACCCAGTACTTC	CASSLGITSGEETQYF
few	TRBD2	TRBV12-3/TRBV12-4	TRBJ2-3	TGTGCCAGCAGACCTAGCGGGGGAGATACGCAGTATTTT	CASRPSGGDTQYF
many	.	TRBV5-1	TRBJ1-2	TGCGCCAGCAGCGCGGACGGATTTTCTAACTATGGCTACACCTTC	CASSADGFSNYGYTF
many	.	TRBV7-2	TRBJ2-3	TGTGCCAGCAGCGCGGGCCCCGTCGCAGATACGCAGTATTTT	CASSAGPVADTQYF
few	.	TRBV20-1	TRBJ1-2	TGCAGTGTTAAAGGAACCTTTGGTGGCTACACCTTC	CSVKGTFGGYTF
.	.	TRBV20-1	TRBJ1-2	TGCAGTGCAAGCCGTCCCTTCAGCGGCTACACCTTC	CSASRPFSGYTF